The rows below give T cell receptor beta chains drawn from one sample of a study of T-cell memory formation after mild COVID-19. TCRdb independently ran MiXCR on the 5' RACE reads; one entry per CDR3 protein. This sample has 380,000 or so distinct CDR3 sequences; approximately 15% occur once, and the top ten carry roughly a fifth. Sequenced sample: PBMCs or a T cell subset sorted from them (not recorded which). The receptors here all came from a man younger than 35 who had mild COVID-19 (a few samples of this study predate the infection). Cell type and time point are not known. Both conserved end residues are part of each CDR3. D genes are given only for firm matches. Only part of the rows carry a size: once, few, many, or a class if the clone is expanded.

>TRBJ1-2|TRBV7-2|.|once
TGTGCCAGCAGCCAGGGAGGACAGATTAACTATGGCTACACCTTC
CASSQGGQINYGYTF
>TRBJ1-1|TRBV4-1|.|.
TGCGCCAGCAGCCAAGAATTCGGGGGAACTGAAGCTTTCTTT
CASSQEFGGTEAFF
>TRBJ2-2|TRBV4-1|.|.
TGCGCCAGCAGCCACCGCCGGGGACAAGCCGGGGAGCTGTTTTTT
CASSHRRGQAGELFF
>TRBJ1-3|TRBV9|.|few
TGTGCCAGCAGCGCCCCGGGTATGACTGGAAACACCATATATTTT
CASSAPGMTGNTIYF
>TRBJ1-2|TRBV4-3|.|many
TGCGCCAGCAGCCCCCGAGGAGCCCTACACGGCTACACCTTC
CASSPRGALHGYTF
>TRBJ2-7|TRBV6-1|TRBD1|.
TGTGCCAGCAGTGCAGGGGGCCCGTACGAGCAGTACTTC
CASSAGGPYEQYF
>TRBJ1-4|TRBV4-2|.|.
TGTGCCAGCAGCCAAGATACAGGGAGAAAACTGTTTTTT
CASSQDTGRKLFF
>TRBJ2-7|TRBV10-2|.|.
TGCGCCAGCGCCTGGGGACCCTACGAGCAGTACTTC
CASAWGPYEQYF
>TRBJ2-7|TRBV4-1|TRBD2|few
TGCGCCAGCAGCCAAGACTCTAGCGGGCCGGTCTACGAGCAGTACTTC
CASSQDSSGPVYEQYF
>TRBJ1-1|TRBV9|.|few
TGTGCCAGCAGCGTCTTTAGTGGCACTGAAGCTTTCTTT
CASSVFSGTEAFF
>TRBJ2-1|TRBV29-1|.|.
TGCAGCGTTGAGTTGTGGGGCACATACAATGAGCAGTTCTTC
CSVELWGTYNEQFF
>TRBJ2-2|TRBV5-4|TRBD2|.
TGTGCCAGCAGCGCCGGACTAGCAGGGGCCGGGGAGCTGTTTTTT
CASSAGLAGAGELFF
>TRBJ1-2|TRBV5-1|.|.
TGCGCCAGCAGCTTGGGGGCAGGGGAGAAAGATGGCTACACCTTC
CASSLGAGEKDGYTF
>TRBJ2-7|TRBV7-9|.|.
TGTGCCAGCAGCTTCGATTACGTTGGGGCGAACGAGCAGTACTTC
CASSFDYVGANEQYF
>TRBJ1-5|TRBV7-9|.|few
TGTGCCAGCAGTCGAGGGGGGGGATTCCAGCCCCAGCATTTT
CASSRGGGFQPQHF
>TRBJ2-3|TRBV6-1|TRBD2|few
TGTGCCAGCAGTGGGGGACTAGCGGGGGCGAGGACAGATACGCAGTATTTT
CASSGGLAGARTDTQYF
>TRBJ2-3|TRBV27|.|.
TGTGCCAGCAGTTTGCGTATGGGGCCAGATACGCAGTATTTT
CASSLRMGPDTQYF
>TRBJ1-1|TRBV11-2|.|.
TGTGCCAGCAGCTACACAGGGTACACTGAAGCTTTCTTT
CASSYTGYTEAFF
>TRBJ2-6|TRBV7-2|.|few
TGTGCCAGCAGCTTTTCGTGGGGGAGCTCTGGGGCCAACGTCCTGACTTTC
CASSFSWGSSGANVLTF
>TRBJ1-3|TRBV5-1|.|.
TGCGCCAGCAGCTTCGCGGGCCAGCTCGGGGAAACCATATATTTT
CASSFAGQLGETIYF
>TRBJ2-1|TRBV14|TRBD2|many
TGTGCCAGCAGAATAGCGGGGGGGGAATCCCATGAGCAGTTCTTC
CASRIAGGESHEQFF
>TRBJ2-3|TRBV6-5|.|few
TGTGCCAGCAGTTACGGCCCTCGGGATACGCAGTATTTT
CASSYGPRDTQYF
>TRBJ2-7|TRBV6-6|.|few
TGTGCCAGCAGTTACCCAATCCAGGGGCGCGAGCAGTACTTC
CASSYPIQGREQYF
>TRBJ1-1|TRBV5-1|.|.
TGCGCCAGCAGCGCCGGGGTCACCACTGAAGCTTTCTTT
CASSAGVTTEAFF
>TRBJ2-6|TRBV27|.|few
TGTGCCAGCAGTTTAAGATGGCCTATACCTGGGGCCAACGTCCTGACTTTC
CASSLRWPIPGANVLTF
>TRBJ2-3|TRBV7-3|.|.
TGTGCCAGCAGCTTAACCAGGGTCACAGATACGCAGTATTTT
CASSLTRVTDTQYF
>TRBJ2-3|TRBV5-1|.|few
TGCGCCAGCAGCTCCGACTCATCAGATACGCAGTATTTT
CASSSDSSDTQYF
>TRBJ2-7|TRBV7-9|.|.
TGTGCCAGCAGCTTGGGCTCCTCCAGGGGCGAGCAGTACTTC
CASSLGSSRGEQYF
>TRBJ2-3|TRBV25-1|.|few
TGTGCCAGCAGTGAATCTGAACCCGATCTGAATACGCAGTATTTT
CASSESEPDLNTQYF